A selection of T cell receptor beta chains follows, all from one sample in a study of blood T cell repertoires in COVID-19. Repertoires were generated with immunoSEQ multiplex PCR, while TCRdb's copy carries only in-frame clones and drops some. This table has approximately 150,000 clones, 85% to 90% appearing once. The sample consisted of peripheral blood. The origin of the receptors is a woman of 80 years or more with COVID-19, enrolled during active disease. The CDR3 runs from the conserved cysteine through the conserved F or W. D genes are given only for firm matches. For some rows the clone size is stated as once, few or many, or as a class when expanded; others skip it.

cdr3_aa,cdr3_nt,d_call,j_call,clone_size,v_call
CASSQDRFGEAFF,TGTGCCAGCAGCCAAGATAGGTTCGGGGAAGCTTTCTTT,-,TRBJ1-1,-,TRBV14
CASSLTRQPDEQFF,TGTGCCAGCAGCTTAACGAGACAGCCCGATGAGCAGTTCTTC,-,TRBJ2-1,-,TRBV7-3
CASSGWGQSTDTQYF,TGTGCCAGCAGCGGATGGGGACAGAGCACAGATACGCAGTATTTT,TRBD1,TRBJ2-3,-,TRBV7-6
CASRTGRLPHTEAFF,TGTGCCAGCAGGACAGGGCGTTTACCCCACACTGAAGCTTTCTTT,TRBD1,TRBJ1-1,once,TRBV3-1/TRBV3-2
CASSPRRGRAYEQYF,TGTGCCAGCAGCCCTAGGAGGGGAAGGGCCTACGAGCAGTACTTC,-,TRBJ2-7,-,TRBV28
CASSQAPGLAEEPTGELFF,TGTGCCAGCAGCCAAGCGCCGGGACTAGCGGAAGAACCCACCGGGGAGCTGTTTTTT,TRBD2,TRBJ2-2,-,TRBV4-2
CASSPPRNSGKETQYF,TGTGCCAGCAGCCCCCCCCGTAATAGCGGGAAAGAGACCCAGTACTTC,TRBD2,TRBJ2-5,-,TRBV11-2
CASKPGLAGGAYEQYF,TGTGCCAGTAAGCCGGGACTAGCGGGAGGAGCGTACGAGCAGTACTTC,TRBD2,TRBJ2-7,-,TRBV2
CASRLGLAGDEQFF,TGTGCCAGCAGACTTGGACTAGCCGGTGATGAGCAGTTCTTC,TRBD2,TRBJ2-1,-,TRBV14
CASSLEGGRAADTQYF,TGTGCCAGCAGCTTAGAAGGTGGGAGGGCCGCAGATACGCAGTATTTT,TRBD2,TRBJ2-3,-,TRBV7-9
CASSFLSGNTGELFF,TGTGCCAGCAGCTTTTTATCGGGGAACACCGGGGAGCTGTTTTTT,-,TRBJ2-2,-,TRBV7-6
CASSLVGGGYNEQFF,TGTGCCAGCAGCTTGGTGGGAGGGGGCTACAATGAGCAGTTCTTC,-,TRBJ2-1,-,TRBV5-4
CASSFGTDYEQYF,TGTGCCAGCAGCTTCGGGACAGACTACGAGCAGTACTTC,TRBD1,TRBJ2-7,-,TRBV5-6
CASSQGRDRYYNEQFF,TGCGCCAGCAGCCAGGGCCGGGACAGGTACTACAATGAGCAGTTCTTC,TRBD1,TRBJ2-1,-,TRBV4-3
CASRDSTQYGYTF,TGTGCCAGCAGGGACAGCACCCAGTATGGCTACACCTTC,-,TRBJ1-2,-,TRBV6-5
CASSKGTSEPYNEQFF,TGTGCCAGCAGCAAAGGGACTAGCGAACCCTACAATGAGCAGTTCTTC,TRBD2,TRBJ2-1,-,TRBV9
CASRLTQGSYEQYF,TGTGCCAGCCGTCTAACACAGGGCTCCTACGAGCAGTACTTC,-,TRBJ2-7,-,TRBV27
CASTQQSNNEQFF,TGTGCCAGCACCCAACAGTCTAACAATGAGCAGTTCTTC,-,TRBJ2-1,-,TRBV6-5
CASSAKEGVRTSYNEQFF,TGTGCCAGCAGCGCAAAGGAGGGAGTCCGTACCTCCTACAATGAGCAGTTCTTC,-,TRBJ2-1,-,TRBV3-1/TRBV3-2
CASSLSGVLAKNIQYF,TGTGCCAGCAGTTTATCAGGGGTCCTAGCCAAAAACATTCAGTACTTC,-,TRBJ2-4,-,TRBV27
CASSLDGIYEQYF,TGCGCCAGCAGCTTGGACGGGATCTACGAGCAGTACTTC,-,TRBJ2-7,few,TRBV5-1
CASSKGSSVLTF,TGTGCCAGTAGTAAAGGGAGTAGCGTCCTGACTTTC,-,TRBJ2-6,-,TRBV19
CASSPTLFGQPQHF,TGTGCCAGCAGTCCGACGCTTTTCGGGCAGCCCCAGCATTTT,-,TRBJ1-5,-,TRBV28
CASSYSASGSIEQFF,TGTGCCAGCAGTTACTCTGCTAGCGGGAGTATTGAGCAGTTCTTC,TRBD2,TRBJ2-1,-,TRBV6-2/TRBV6-3
CASSHFGQGAGAKNIQYF,TGTGCCAGCAGCCACTTTGGACAGGGGGCGGGAGCCAAAAACATTCAGTACTTC,TRBD1,TRBJ2-4,-,TRBV11-2
CASSFDNRGKTDTQYF,TGTGCCAGCAGTTTCGACAACAGGGGCAAGACAGATACGCAGTATTTT,TRBD1,TRBJ2-3,-,TRBV27
CASSKGAQNNEQFF,TGTGCCAGCTCAAAAGGGGCACAGAACAATGAGCAGTTCTTC,-,TRBJ2-1,-,TRBV18
CASSYGATTTEAFF,TGTGCCAGCAGTTACGGGGCTACCACCACTGAAGCTTTCTTT,-,TRBJ1-1,-,TRBV6-5
CASSPGLAGHTDTQYF,TGTGCCAGCAGCCCGGGACTAGCGGGACACACAGATACGCAGTATTTT,TRBD2,TRBJ2-3,-,TRBV2
CASHHPQHYEQYF,TGTGCCAGCCACCACCCACAACACTACGAGCAGTACTTC,-,TRBJ2-7,-,TRBV6-5
CASSATVNTGELFF,TGTGCCAGCAGCGCGACAGTGAACACCGGGGAGCTGTTTTTT,-,TRBJ2-2,-,TRBV7-7
CASSSRQGVTEAFF,TGTGCCAGCAGCTCCCGACAGGGGGTCACTGAAGCTTTCTTT,TRBD1,TRBJ1-1,-,TRBV7-2
CASSRRADTEAFF,TGTGCCAGCAGTCGCAGGGCGGACACTGAAGCTTTCTTT,-,TRBJ1-1,-,TRBV7-3
CASPPTYMNTEAFF,TGTGCCAGCCCCCCGACATACATGAACACTGAAGCTTTCTTT,-,TRBJ1-1,-,TRBV6-5
CASSETIGTGIFSGANVLTF,TGTGCCAGCAGTGAAACAATCGGGACAGGGATTTTTTCTGGGGCCAACGTCCTGACTTTC,TRBD1,TRBJ2-6,-,TRBV6-1
CASSPRTSADTGELFF,TGTGCCAGCAGCCCCCGGACTAGCGCGGACACCGGGGAGCTGTTTTTT,TRBD2,TRBJ2-2,-,TRBV7-2
CASSLAQAGANVLTF,TGTGCCAGCAGCTTAGCCCAGGCTGGGGCCAACGTCCTGACTTTC,-,TRBJ2-6,-,TRBV7-9
CASSLGGNRVLLEKLFF,TGCGCCAGCAGCTTGGGGGGGAACAGGGTCCTTCTTGAAAAACTGTTTTTT,-,TRBJ1-4,-,TRBV5-1
CASSQLTGGSSPLHF,TGTGCCAGCAGCCAACTGACAGGGGGGAGTTCACCCCTCCACTTT,TRBD1,TRBJ1-6,-,TRBV14
CASSGRHSSNQPQHF,TGTGCCAGCAGCGGAAGACATTCGAGCAATCAGCCCCAGCATTTT,-,TRBJ1-5,-,TRBV21-1
CASSGSTGRAFF,TGTGCCAGCAGTGGATCGACAGGGAGGGCTTTCTTT,TRBD1,TRBJ1-1,-,TRBV12-3/TRBV12-4
CASSLGGALAGHEQFF,TGCGCCAGCAGCTTGGGAGGAGCCTTAGCGGGACACGAGCAGTTCTTC,TRBD2,TRBJ2-1,-,TRBV5-1
CASSLSSGSSSYEQYF,TGTGCCAGCTCCCTATCTAGCGGGTCGAGCTCCTACGAGCAGTACTTC,TRBD2,TRBJ2-7,-,TRBV7-2
CASRASGQAKNIQYF,TGTGCCAGCAGGGCAAGCGGCCAAGCCAAAAACATTCAGTACTTC,-,TRBJ2-4,-,TRBV7-2
CASSSGQRESYEQYF,TGCGCCAGCAGCTCGGGACAGCGGGAGTCCTACGAGCAGTACTTC,-,TRBJ2-7,-,TRBV5-1
CASSLTSDRGGTEAFF,TGTGCCAGCAGCTTAACGTCGGACAGGGGAGGGACTGAAGCTTTCTTT,TRBD1,TRBJ1-1,once,TRBV7-3
CASSSGTGSYEQYF,TGTGCCAGCTCTTCCGGGACAGGCTCCTACGAGCAGTACTTC,TRBD1,TRBJ2-7,-,TRBV18
CASRPLLGGQETQYF,TGTGCCAGCAGACCCCTCCTCGGTGGCCAAGAGACCCAGTACTTC,-,TRBJ2-5,-,TRBV6-5
CASSEGTGDYEQYF,TGTGCCAGCAGTGAAGGGACAGGGGACTACGAGCAGTACTTC,TRBD1,TRBJ2-7,-,TRBV6-1
CASSWRDLSYEQYF,TGTGCCAGCTCATGGAGGGACCTCTCCTACGAGCAGTACTTC,-,TRBJ2-7,-,TRBV7-2
CASSDLRGPGYNEQFF,TGCGCCAGCAGTGATCTCAGGGGACCAGGGTACAATGAGCAGTTCTTC,-,TRBJ2-1,-,TRBV10-1